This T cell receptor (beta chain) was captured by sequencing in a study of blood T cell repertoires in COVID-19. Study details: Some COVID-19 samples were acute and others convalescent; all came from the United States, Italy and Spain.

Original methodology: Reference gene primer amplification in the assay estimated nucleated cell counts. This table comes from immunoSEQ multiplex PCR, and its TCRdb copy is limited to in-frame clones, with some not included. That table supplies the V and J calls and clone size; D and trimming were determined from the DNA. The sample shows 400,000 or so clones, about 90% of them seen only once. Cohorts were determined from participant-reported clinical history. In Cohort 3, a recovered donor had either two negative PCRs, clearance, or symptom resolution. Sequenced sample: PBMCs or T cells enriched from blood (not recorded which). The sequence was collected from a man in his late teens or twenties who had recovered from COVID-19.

CDR3 DNA sequence: TGTGCCAGCAGCCCCGGGACTCCGGGGTCCTACGAGCAGTACTTC. Amino acid sequence: CASSPGTPGSYEQYF. The rearrangement joins TRBV19 to TRBJ2-7; tentative D call: TRBD2 (6 bases). The germline V and J ends were trimmed by 9 bases and 1 base, with 19 bases remaining between them. This CDR3 has 15 residues. Germline assignment: CDR1 LNHDA and CDR2 SQIVND (reference sequence). Complete variable domain (other parts from reference TRBV19 and TRBJ2-7): DGGITQSPKYLFRKEGQNVTLSCEQNLNHDAMYWYRQDPGQGLRLIYYSQIVNDFQKGDIAEGYSVSREKKESFPLTVTSAQKNPTAFYLCASSPGTPGSYEQYFGPGTRLTVT.